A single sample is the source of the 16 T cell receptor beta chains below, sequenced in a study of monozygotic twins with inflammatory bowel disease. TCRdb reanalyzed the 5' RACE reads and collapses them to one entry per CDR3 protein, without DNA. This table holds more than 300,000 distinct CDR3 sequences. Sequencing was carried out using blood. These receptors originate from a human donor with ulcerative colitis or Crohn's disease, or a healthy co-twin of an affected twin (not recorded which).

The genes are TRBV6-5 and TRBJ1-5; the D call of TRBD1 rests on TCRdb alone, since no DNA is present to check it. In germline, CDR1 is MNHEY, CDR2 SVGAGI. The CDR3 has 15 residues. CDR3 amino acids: CASSYSTGYNQPQHF.

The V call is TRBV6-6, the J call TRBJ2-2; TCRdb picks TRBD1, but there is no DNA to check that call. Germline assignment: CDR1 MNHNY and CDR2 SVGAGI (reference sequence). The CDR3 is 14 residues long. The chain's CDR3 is CASIQGLNTGELFF.

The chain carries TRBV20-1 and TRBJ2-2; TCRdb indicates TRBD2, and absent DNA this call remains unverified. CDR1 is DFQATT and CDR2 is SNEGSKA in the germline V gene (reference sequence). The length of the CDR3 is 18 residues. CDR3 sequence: CSAIWTSGGQANTGELFF.

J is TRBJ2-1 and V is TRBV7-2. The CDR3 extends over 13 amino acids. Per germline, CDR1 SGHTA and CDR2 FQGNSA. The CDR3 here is CASSLGVAVEQFF.

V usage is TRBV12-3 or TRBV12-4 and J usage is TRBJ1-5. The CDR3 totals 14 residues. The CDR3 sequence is CASSFIGPAGPQHF.

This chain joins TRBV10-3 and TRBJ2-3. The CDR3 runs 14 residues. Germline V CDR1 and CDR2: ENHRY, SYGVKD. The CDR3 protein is CAISGAYSTDTQYF.

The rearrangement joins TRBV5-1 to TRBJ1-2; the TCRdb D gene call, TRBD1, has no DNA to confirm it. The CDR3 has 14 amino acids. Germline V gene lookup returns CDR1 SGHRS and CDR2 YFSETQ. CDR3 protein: CASSSTQGIGGYTF.

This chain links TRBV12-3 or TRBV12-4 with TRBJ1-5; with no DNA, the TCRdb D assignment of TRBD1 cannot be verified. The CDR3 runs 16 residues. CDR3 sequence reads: CASSLAPTGAYQPQHF.

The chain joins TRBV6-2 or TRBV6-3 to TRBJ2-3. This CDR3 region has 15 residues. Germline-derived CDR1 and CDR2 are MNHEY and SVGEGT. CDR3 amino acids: CASSYQDGFTDTQYF.

This chain's CDR3 is CASSQEIQGVIYEQYF. The chain carries TRBV4-2 and TRBJ2-7; the TRBD1 assignment by TCRdb is unverifiable without DNA. This CDR3 spans 16 amino acids. Germline V gene data show CDR1 as LGHNA and CDR2 as YNFKEQ.

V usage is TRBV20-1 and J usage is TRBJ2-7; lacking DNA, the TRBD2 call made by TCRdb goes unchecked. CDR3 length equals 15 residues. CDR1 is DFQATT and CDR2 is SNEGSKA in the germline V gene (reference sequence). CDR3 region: CSARIRLAGSYEQYF.

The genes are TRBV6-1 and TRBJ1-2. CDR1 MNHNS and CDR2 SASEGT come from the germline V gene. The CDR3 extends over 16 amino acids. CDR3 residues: CASSEVFGGFSDGYTF.

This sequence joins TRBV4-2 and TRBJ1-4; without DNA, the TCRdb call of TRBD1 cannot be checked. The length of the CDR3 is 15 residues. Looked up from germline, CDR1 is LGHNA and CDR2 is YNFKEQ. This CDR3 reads CASSQEGRSGTLLFF.

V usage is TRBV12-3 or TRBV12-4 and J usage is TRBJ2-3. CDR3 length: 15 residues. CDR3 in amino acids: CASKKRGEGTDTQYF.

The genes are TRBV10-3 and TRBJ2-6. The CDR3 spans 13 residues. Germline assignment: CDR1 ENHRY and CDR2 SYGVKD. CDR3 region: CAISDSGANVLTF.

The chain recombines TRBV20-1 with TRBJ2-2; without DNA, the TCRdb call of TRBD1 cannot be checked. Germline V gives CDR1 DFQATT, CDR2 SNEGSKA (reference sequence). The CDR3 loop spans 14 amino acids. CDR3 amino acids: CSARGGGNTGELFF.